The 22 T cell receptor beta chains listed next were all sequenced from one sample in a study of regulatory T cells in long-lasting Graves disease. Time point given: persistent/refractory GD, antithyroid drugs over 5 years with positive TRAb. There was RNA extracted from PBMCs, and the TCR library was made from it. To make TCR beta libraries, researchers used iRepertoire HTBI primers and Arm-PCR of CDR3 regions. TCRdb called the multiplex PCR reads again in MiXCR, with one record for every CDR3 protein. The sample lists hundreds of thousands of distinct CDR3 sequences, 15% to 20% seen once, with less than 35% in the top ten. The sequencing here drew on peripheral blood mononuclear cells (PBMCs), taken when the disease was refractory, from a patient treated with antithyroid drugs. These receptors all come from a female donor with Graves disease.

This CDR3 is CASSLGVQGNQPQHF. The CDR3 nucleotides are TGTGCCAGTAGTCTTGGCGTACAGGGCAATCAGCCCCAGCATTTT. This chain uses TRBV19 with TRBJ1-5; D perhaps matches TRBD1 (5 bases). The CDR3 runs 15 residues. V lost 5 bases and J 2 bases, leaving 13 bases between the germline ends. Germline values: CDR1 LNHDA, CDR2 SQIVND (reference sequence).

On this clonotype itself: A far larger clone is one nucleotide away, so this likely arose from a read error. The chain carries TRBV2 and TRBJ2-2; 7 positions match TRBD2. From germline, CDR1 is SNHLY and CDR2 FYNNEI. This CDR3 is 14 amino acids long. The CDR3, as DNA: TGTACCAGCAGTTCCGGGACTAAGGTCGGGGAGCTGTTTTTT. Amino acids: CTSSSGTKVGELFF.

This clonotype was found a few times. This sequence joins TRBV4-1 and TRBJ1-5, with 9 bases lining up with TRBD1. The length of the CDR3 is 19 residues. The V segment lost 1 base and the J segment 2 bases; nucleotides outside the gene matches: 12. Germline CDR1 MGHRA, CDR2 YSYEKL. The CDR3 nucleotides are TGCGCCAGCAGCCAAGGGATGGGACAGGGTTTTCAGGGCAATCAGCCCCAGCATTTT. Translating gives CASSQGMGQGFQGNQPQHF.

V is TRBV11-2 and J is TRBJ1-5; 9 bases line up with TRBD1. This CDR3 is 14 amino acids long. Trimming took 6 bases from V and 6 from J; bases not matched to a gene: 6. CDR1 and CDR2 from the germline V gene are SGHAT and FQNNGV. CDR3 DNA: TGTGCCAGCAGTCCCGGGACAGGGTTTCAGCCCCAGCATTTT. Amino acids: CASSPGTGFQPQHF.

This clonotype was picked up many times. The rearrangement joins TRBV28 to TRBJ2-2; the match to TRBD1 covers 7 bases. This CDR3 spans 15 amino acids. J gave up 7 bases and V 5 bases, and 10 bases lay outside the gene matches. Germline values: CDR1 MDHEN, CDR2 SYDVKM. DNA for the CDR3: TGTGCCAGCAGTCTCTTACAGGGGCAGGTCGGGGAGCTGTTTTTT. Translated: CASSLLQGQVGELFF.

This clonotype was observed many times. CDR3 sequence reads: CSARIWERGNTEAFF. DNA for the CDR3: TGCAGTGCTAGAATCTGGGAACGGGGGAACACTGAAGCTTTCTTT. The chain uses TRBV20-1 and TRBJ1-1; D is ambiguous. The CDR3 extends over 15 amino acids. Germline values: CDR1 DFQATT, CDR2 SNEGSKA (reference sequence). Deletions cut 2 bases from V and 1 base from J, with 14 bases between.

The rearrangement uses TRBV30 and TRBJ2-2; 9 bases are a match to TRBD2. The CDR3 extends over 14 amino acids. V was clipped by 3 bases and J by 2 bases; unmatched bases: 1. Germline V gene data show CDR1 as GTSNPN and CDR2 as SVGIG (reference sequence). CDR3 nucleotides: TGTGCCTGGAGGCGGGGGGGAAACACCGGGGAGCTGTTTTTT. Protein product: CAWRRGGNTGELFF.

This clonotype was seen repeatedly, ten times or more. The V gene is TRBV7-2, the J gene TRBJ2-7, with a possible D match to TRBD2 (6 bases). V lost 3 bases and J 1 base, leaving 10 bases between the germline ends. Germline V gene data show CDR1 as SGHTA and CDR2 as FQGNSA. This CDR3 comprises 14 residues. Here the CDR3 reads CASSFGTRSYEQYF. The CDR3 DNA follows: TGTGCCAGCAGCTTCGGGACTCGTTCCTACGAGCAGTACTTC. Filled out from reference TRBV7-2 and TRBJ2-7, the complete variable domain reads GAGVSQSPSNKVTEKGKDVELRCDPISGHTALYWYRQSLGQGLEFLIYFQGNSAPDKSGLPSDRFSAERTGGSVSTLTIQRTQQEDSAVYLCASSFGTRSYEQYFGPGTRLTVT.

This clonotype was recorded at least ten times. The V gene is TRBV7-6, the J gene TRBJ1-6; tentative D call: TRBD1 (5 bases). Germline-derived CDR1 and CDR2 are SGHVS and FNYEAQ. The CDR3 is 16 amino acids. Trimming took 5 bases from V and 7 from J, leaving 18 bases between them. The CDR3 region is CASSPALTALNSPLHF. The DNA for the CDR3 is TGTGCCAGCAGCCCAGCGCTGACAGCGCTGAATTCACCCCTCCACTTT. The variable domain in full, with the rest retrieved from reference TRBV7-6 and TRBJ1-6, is GAGVSQSPRYKVTKRGQDVALRCDPISGHVSLYWYRQALGQGPEFLTYFNYEAQQDKSGLPNDRFSAERPEGSISTLTIQRTEQRDSAMYRCASSPALTALNSPLHFGNGTRLTVT.

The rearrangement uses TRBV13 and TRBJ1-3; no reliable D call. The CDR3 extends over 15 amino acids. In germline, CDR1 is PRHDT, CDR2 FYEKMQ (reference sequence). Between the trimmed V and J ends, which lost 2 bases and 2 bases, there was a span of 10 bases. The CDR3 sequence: CASSLITDTGNTIYF. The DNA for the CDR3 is TGTGCCAGCAGCTTAATAACAGACACTGGAAACACCATATATTTT.

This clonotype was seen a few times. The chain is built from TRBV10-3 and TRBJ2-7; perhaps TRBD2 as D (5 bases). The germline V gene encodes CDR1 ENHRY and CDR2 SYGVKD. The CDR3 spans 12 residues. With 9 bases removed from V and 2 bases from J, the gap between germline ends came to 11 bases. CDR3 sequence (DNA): TGTGCCATTTCTCCGGGGACCTACGAGCAGTACTTC. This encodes CAISPGTYEQYF.

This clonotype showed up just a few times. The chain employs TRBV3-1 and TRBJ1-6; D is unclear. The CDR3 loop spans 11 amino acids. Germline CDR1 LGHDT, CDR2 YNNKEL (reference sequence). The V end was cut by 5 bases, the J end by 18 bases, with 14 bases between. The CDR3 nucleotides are TGTGCCAGCAGCTCAGGTTTCCTCTACCACTTT. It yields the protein CASSSGFLYHF. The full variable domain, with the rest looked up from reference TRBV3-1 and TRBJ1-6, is DTAVSQTPKYLVTQMGNDKSIKCEQNLGHDTMYWYKQDSKKFLKIMFSYNNKELIINETVPNRFSPKSPDKAHLNLHINSLELGDSAVYFCASSSGFLYHFGNGTRLTVT.

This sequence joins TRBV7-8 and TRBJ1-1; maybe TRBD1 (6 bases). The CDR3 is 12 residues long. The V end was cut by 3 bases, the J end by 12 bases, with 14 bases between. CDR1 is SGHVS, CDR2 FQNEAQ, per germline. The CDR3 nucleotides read TGTGCCAGCAGCTTCGGCAGGGGCATGACTTTCTTT. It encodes CASSFGRGMTFF.

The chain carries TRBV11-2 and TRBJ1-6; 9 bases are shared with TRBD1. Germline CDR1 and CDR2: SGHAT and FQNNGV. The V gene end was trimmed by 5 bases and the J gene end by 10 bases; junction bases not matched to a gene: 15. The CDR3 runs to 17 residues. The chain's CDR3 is CASSDLPGTGTGSPLHF. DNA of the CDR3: TGTGCCAGCAGCGATCTCCCCGGGACAGGGACGGGATCACCCCTCCACTTT.

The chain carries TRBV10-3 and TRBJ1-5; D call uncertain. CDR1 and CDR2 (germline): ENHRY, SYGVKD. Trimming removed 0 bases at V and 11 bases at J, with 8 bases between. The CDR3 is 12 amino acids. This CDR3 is CAISESQVTQHF. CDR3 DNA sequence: TGTGCCATCAGTGAGTCGCAGGTGACCCAGCATTTT.

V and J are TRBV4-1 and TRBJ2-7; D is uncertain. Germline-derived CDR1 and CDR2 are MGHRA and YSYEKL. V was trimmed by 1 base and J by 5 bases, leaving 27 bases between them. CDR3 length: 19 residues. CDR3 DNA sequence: TGCGCCAGCAGCCAAGGAATCCCCCGACTGCGAGGAATAACCCACGAGCAGTACTTC. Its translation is CASSQGIPRLRGITHEQYF.

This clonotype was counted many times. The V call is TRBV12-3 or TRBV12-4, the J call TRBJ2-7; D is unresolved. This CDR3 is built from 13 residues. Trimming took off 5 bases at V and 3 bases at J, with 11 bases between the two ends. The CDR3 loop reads CASSPPLSYEQYF. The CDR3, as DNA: TGTGCCAGCAGTCCCCCCTTGAGCTACGAGCAGTACTTC.

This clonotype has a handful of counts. The CDR3 here is CASSFGGTGGEQYF. CDR3 bases: TGTGCCAGCAGCTTCGGGGGTACCGGGGGCGAGCAGTACTTC. This sequence joins TRBV7-3 and TRBJ2-7; perhaps TRBD2 as D (6 bases). CDR1 is SGHTA, CDR2 FQGTGA, per germline. The V end lost 3 bases, the J end lost 6 bases, and 15 bases lay between the germline ends. The CDR3 consists of 14 residues.

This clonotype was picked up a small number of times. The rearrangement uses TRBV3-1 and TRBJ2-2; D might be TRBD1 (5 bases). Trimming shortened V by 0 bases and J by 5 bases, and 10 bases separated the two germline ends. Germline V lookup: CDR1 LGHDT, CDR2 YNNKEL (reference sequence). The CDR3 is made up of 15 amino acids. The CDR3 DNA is TGTGCCAGCAGCCAAGACCCAGGGATGACCGGGGAGCTGTTTTTT. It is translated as CASSQDPGMTGELFF.

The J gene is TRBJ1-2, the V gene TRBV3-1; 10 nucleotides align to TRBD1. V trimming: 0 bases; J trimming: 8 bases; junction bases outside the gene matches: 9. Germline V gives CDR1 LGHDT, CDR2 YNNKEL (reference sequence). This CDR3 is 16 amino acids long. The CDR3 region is CASSQDPRGQGTGYTF. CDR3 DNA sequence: TGTGCCAGCAGCCAAGATCCGCGGGGACAGGGGACCGGCTACACCTTC.

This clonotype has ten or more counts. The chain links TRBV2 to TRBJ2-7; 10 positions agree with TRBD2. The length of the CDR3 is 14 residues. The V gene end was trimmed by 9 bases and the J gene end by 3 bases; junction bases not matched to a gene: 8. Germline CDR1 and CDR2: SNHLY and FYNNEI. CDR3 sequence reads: CASLGASGSYEQYF. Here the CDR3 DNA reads TGTGCCAGTCTAGGGGCTAGCGGGAGCTACGAGCAGTACTTC.

CDR3 in amino acids: CASSPGTAFQPQHF. In nucleotides, the CDR3 is TGTGCCAGCAGCCCCGGGACAGCTTTTCAGCCCCAGCATTTT. This chain links TRBV5-6 with TRBJ1-5, with 7 bases that match TRBD1. Germline V gene lookup returns CDR1 SGHDT and CDR2 YYEEEE. The CDR3 is made up of 14 amino acids. V gave up 4 bases and J gave up 6 bases; unmatched junction bases: 7.